This entry lists 5 T cell receptor beta chains sequenced from one sample in a study of T cells in placental villitis. Using the immunoSEQ v4 bias-controlled multiplex PCR assay, run blinded to group allocation, TCR-beta CDR3 regions were amplified from genomic DNA. TCRdb mirrors the immuneACCESS table, restricted to in-frame sequences. Some clones are absent from its copies; in checked studies, under half trace to an unresolved V gene, and the reason for the others is unknown. Present in this sample are under 3,000 clones, 75% to 90% of which were seen just once. Of the sample, approximately 48% is held by the ten largest clones. Sequenced input: placental tissue containing maternal and fetal cells. The receptors stem from a human patient with infectious villitis; the placental T cells may come from both mother and fetus.

The gene calls are TRBV6-5 and TRBJ2-7; perhaps TRBD2 as D (5 bases). The CDR3 consists of 12 residues. Germline V lookup: CDR1 MNHEY, CDR2 SVGAGI. Trimming pared 2 bases from V and 4 bases from J, leaving 6 bases between. The CDR3 DNA is TGTGCCAGCAGTTACGAGGGATACGAGCAGTACTTC. Its protein product is CASSYEGYEQYF.

This chain uses TRBV19 with TRBJ2-5; TRBD1 or TRBD2 may be the D gene (6 bases each). This CDR3 spans 16 amino acids. CDR1 and CDR2 from the germline V gene are LNHDA and SQIVND (reference sequence). The V and J ends lost 3 bases and 5 bases respectively, with 19 bases between them. CDR3 sequence (DNA): TGTGCCAGTAGTATCTTATGGGGGGCCGGGCGGGAGACCCAGTACTTC. Translated: CASSILWGAGRETQYF. Full variable domain (rest looked up from reference TRBV19 and TRBJ2-5): DGGITQSPKYLFRKEGQNVTLSCEQNLNHDAMYWYRQDPGQGLRLIYYSQIVNDFQKGDIAEGYSVSREKKESFPLTVTSAQKNPTAFYLCASSILWGAGRETQYFGPGTRLLVL.

The chain carries TRBV29-1 and TRBJ1-3; D gene ambiguous. From germline, CDR1 is SQVTM and CDR2 ANQGSEA. Trimming removed 5 bases at V and 0 bases at J, with 8 bases between. CDR3 size: 13 residues. The DNA for the CDR3 is TGCAGCGTTTCCCAGATCTCTGGAAACACCATATATTTT. Its translation: CSVSQISGNTIYF.

In its sample, this clone was seen a few times. This chain connects TRBV29-1 to TRBJ2-5, with D perhaps matching TRBD1 or TRBD2 (6 bases each). The CDR3 contains 17 residues. Germline V lookup: CDR1 SQVTM, CDR2 ANQGSEA. The V and J ends lost 4 bases and 1 base respectively, with 22 bases between them. This CDR3 is CSVGRGAREVSQETQYF. The CDR3 DNA is TGCAGCGTTGGGAGGGGGGCCAGGGAGGTTTCCCAAGAGACCCAGTACTTC.

The chain has TRBV2 and TRBJ2-5; D may correspond to TRBD1 or TRBD2 (5 bases each). Germline-derived CDR1 and CDR2 are SNHLY and FYNNEI. CDR3 length equals 14 residues. V was pared by 10 bases and J by 5 bases, with 20 bases between. The CDR3, as DNA: TGTGCCAACCACCCGGGTCTGGGGGTGGAGACCCAGTACTTC. This translates into CANHPGLGVETQYF. Full variable domain (remainder filled in from reference TRBV2 and TRBJ2-5): EPEVTQTPSHQVTQMGQEVILRCVPISNHLYFYWYRQILGQKVEFLVSFYNNEISEKSEIFDDQFSVERPDGSNFTLKIRSTKLEDSAMYFCANHPGLGVETQYFGPGTRLLVL.